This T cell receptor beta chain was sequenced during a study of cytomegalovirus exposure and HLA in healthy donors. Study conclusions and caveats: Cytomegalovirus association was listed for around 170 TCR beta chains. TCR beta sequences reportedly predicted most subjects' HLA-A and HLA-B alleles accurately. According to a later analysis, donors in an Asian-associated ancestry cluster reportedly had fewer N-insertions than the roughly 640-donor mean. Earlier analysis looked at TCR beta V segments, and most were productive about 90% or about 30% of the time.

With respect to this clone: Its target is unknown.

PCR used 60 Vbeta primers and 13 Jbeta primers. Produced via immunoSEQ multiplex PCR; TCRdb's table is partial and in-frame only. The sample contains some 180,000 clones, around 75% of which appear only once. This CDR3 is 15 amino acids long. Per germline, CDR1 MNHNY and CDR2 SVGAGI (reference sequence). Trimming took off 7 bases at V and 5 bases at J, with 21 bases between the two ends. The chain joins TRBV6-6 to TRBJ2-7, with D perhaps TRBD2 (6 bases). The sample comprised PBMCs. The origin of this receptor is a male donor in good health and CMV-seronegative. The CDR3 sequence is CASKGSRDSLHEQYF. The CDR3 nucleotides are TGTGCCAGCAAGGGATCCCGGGACTCCCTCCACGAGCAGTACTTC.